One sample yielded the 4 T cell receptor beta chains listed below, sequenced in a study of T cells after yellow fever vaccination. TCRdb reprocessed the 5' RACE reads via MiXCR and lists one record per CDR3 protein. The data show 300,000 to 450,000 distinct CDR3 sequences, roughly 6.1% seen once. The sequencing used PBMCs, collected 5 days after the yellow fever booster vaccination. The source of these receptors is a man between 25 and 39 years old who received the YFV17D yellow fever vaccine.

The rearrangement uses TRBV7-2 and TRBJ2-7; TRBD1 or TRBD2 may be the D gene (6 bases each). The V gene lost 3 bases and the J gene lost 2 bases, with 11 bases spanning the gap. Germline V CDR1 and CDR2: SGHTA, FQGNSA. This CDR3 comprises 14 residues. The CDR3 region has the DNA TGTGCCAGCAGCTTCCTCCGGGGGCCCTACGAGCAGTACTTC. Its protein product is CASSFLRGPYEQYF.

There are many counts of this clonotype. The genes are TRBV5-1 and TRBJ2-2; D gene unclear. The CDR3 is 15 residues long. Germline V gene sequence: CDR1 SGHRS, CDR2 YFSETQ. V was pared by 3 bases and J by 5 bases, with 14 bases between. The CDR3 nucleotides read TGCGCCAGCAGCTCATCAATCAGAATTACCGGGGAGCTGTTTTTT. Translating gives CASSSSIRITGELFF.

This clonotype showed up just a few times. The CDR3, as DNA: TGTGCCAGGGGACCCTGGGCCAAAAACATTCAGTACTTC. Protein product: CARGPWAKNIQYF. The chain couples TRBV27 to TRBJ2-4; possibly TRBD1 or TRBD2 for D (5 bases each). The CDR3 extends over 13 amino acids. V was cut by 9 bases and J by 1 base, with 10 bases left in between. Germline V gives CDR1 MNHEY, CDR2 SMNVEV (reference sequence).

V gene TRBV5-6 combines with J gene TRBJ2-7; D may be TRBD1 or TRBD2 (5 bases each). The germline V and J ends were trimmed by 4 bases and 6 bases, with 14 bases remaining between them. The CDR3 runs to 13 residues. Germline V lookup: CDR1 SGHDT, CDR2 YYEEEE. In nucleotides, the CDR3 is TGTGCCAGCAGCCCGGGGCTCACCTGCGAGCAGTACTTC. It encodes CASSPGLTCEQYF.